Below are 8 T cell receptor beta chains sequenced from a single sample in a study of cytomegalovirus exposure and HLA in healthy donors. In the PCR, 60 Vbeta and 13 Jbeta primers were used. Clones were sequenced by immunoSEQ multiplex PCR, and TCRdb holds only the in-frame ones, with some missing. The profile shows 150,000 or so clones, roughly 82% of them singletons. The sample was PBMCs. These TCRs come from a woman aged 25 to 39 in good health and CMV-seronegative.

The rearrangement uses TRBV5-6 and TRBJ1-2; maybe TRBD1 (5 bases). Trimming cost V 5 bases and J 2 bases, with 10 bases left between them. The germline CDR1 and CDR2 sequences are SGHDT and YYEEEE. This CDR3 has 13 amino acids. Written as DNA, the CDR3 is TGTGCCAGCAGATCGGGGGGGAACTATGGCTACACCTTC. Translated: CASRSGGNYGYTF. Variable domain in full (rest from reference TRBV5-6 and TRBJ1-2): DAGVTQSPTHLIKTRGQQVTLRCSPKSGHDTVSWYQQALGQGPQFIFQYYEEEERQRGNFPDRFSGHQFPNYSSELNVNALLLGDSALYLCASRSGGNYGYTFGSGTRLTVV.

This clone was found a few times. The CDR3 reads CSGRSLTGVYNEQFF. The CDR3 DNA follows: TGCAGCGGTCGAAGTTTGACAGGGGTTTACAATGAGCAGTTCTTC. The chain is built from TRBV29-1 and TRBJ2-1; 8 bases fit TRBD1. Germline CDR1 SQVTM, CDR2 ANQGSEA. The CDR3 has 15 residues. J was trimmed by 4 bases and V by 7 bases; bases with no gene match: 12.

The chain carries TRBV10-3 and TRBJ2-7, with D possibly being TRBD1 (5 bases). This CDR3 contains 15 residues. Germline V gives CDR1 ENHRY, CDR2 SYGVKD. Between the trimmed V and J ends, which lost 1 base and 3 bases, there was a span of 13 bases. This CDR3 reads CAISEFTVGDYEQYF. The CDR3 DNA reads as TGTGCCATCAGTGAGTTTACAGTAGGGGACTACGAGCAGTACTTC.

The CDR3 nucleotides read TGTGCCAGCAGCTCCAGGGGGCGTGACACCGGGGAGCTGTTTTTT. It encodes CASSSRGRDTGELFF. This chain connects TRBV13 to TRBJ2-2, with 8 positions matching TRBD1. The CDR3 has 15 residues. J lost 3 bases, V lost 4 bases, and 4 bases had no gene match. In germline, CDR1 is PRHDT, CDR2 FYEKMQ (reference sequence).

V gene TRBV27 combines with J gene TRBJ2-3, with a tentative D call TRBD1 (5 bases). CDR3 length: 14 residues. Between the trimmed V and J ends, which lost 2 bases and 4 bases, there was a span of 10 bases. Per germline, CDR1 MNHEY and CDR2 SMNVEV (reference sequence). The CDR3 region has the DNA TGTGCCAGCAGTTTAGTAGGGGCGGCAGATACGCAGTATTTT. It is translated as CASSLVGAADTQYF.

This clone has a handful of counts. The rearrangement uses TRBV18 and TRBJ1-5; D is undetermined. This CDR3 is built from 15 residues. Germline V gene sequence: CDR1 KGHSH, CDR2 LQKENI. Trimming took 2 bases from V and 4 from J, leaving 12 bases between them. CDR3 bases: TGTGCCAGCTCACCAAAACAGAAGGAAAATCAGCCCCAGCATTTT. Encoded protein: CASSPKQKENQPQHF.

The CDR3 nucleotides read TGTGCCAGCAGCTTAGACAGGGGGGCCTCCACGGAGCAGTACTTC. It codes for CASSLDRGASTEQYF. The genes are TRBV7-2 and TRBJ2-7, with 8 bases identical to TRBD1. The CDR3 consists of 15 residues. Germline trimming cut 1 base from V and 7 bases from J; bases unmatched to any gene: 9. Germline V gene lookup returns CDR1 SGHTA and CDR2 FQGNSA. The complete variable domain, with remaining parts taken from reference TRBV7-2 and TRBJ2-7, reads GAGVSQSPSNKVTEKGKDVELRCDPISGHTALYWYRQSLGQGLEFLIYFQGNSAPDKSGLPSDRFSAERTGGSVSTLTIQRTQQEDSAVYLCASSLDRGASTEQYFGPGTRLTVT.

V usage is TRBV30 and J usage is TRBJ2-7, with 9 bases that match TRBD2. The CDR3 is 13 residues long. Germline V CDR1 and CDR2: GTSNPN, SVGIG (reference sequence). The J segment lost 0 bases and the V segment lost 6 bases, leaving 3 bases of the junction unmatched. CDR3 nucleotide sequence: TGTGCCTGTATAGCGGGAGACTCCTACGAGCAGTACTTC. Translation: CACIAGDSYEQYF.